What follows are 10 T cell receptor beta chains derived from one specimen sequenced in a study of OX40 agonist ivuxolimab in advanced cancers. Using immunoSEQ multiplex PCR, the repertoire was profiled, and TCRdb retains in-frame clones only, with some absent. Altogether about 42,000 clones are present, approximately 83% being singletons, with the ten largest covering under 15%. The source was CD4+ or CD8+ T cells sorted from blood, collected in a trial of the OX40 agonist ivuxolimab. These TCRs come from an adult with an advanced solid tumor such as melanoma, head and neck, liver or kidney cancer.

This clone appeared a few times. Here the CDR3 reads CASSLFGNSYNEQFF. The CDR3 DNA reads TGTGCCAGCAGTTTATTCGGCAACTCCTACAATGAGCAGTTCTTC. The chain employs TRBV27 and TRBJ2-1; unclear D gene. CDR3 length: 15 residues. CDR1 MNHEY and CDR2 SMNVEV come from the germline V gene (reference sequence). V dropped 1 base and J dropped 0 bases, with 7 bases sitting between them.

The CDR3 nucleotides are TGTGCCAGCAGTGATCCCGGGGGGACACAGTACAATGAGCAGTTCTTC. It specifies CASSDPGGTQYNEQFF. The V gene is TRBV6-1, the J gene TRBJ2-1; D perhaps matches TRBD2 (7 bases). The V gene lost 3 bases and the J gene lost 4 bases, with 16 bases spanning the gap. The germline V gene encodes CDR1 MNHNS and CDR2 SASEGT. This CDR3 region has 16 residues.

V usage is TRBV4-1 and J usage is TRBJ2-1, with D tentatively TRBD1 or TRBD2 (6 bases each). Looked up from germline, CDR1 is MGHRA and CDR2 is YSYEKL. CDR3 length equals 16 residues. V was shortened by 1 base and J by 1 base, with 11 bases between the two germline ends. DNA for the CDR3: TGCGCCAGCAGCCAAGCCGGGGGCGGTTCCTACAATGAGCAGTTCTTC. Its protein is CASSQAGGGSYNEQFF.

This chain connects TRBV5-6 to TRBJ2-5; 10 bases agree with TRBD1. This CDR3 spans 14 amino acids. CDR1 is SGHDT and CDR2 is YYEEEE in the germline V gene. After removal of 4 bases from V and 4 bases from J, the junction contained 4 bases not matched to a gene. The CDR3 nucleotides read TGTGCCAGCAGCGCCGGGACAGGGGTAGAGACCCAGTACTTC. It codes for CASSAGTGVETQYF.

This clone appeared once. The V and J genes are TRBV4-1 and TRBJ2-1; 7 bases agree with TRBD1. Germline loops: CDR1 MGHRA, CDR2 YSYEKL. The V segment lost 1 base and the J segment 7 bases; nucleotides outside the gene matches: 13. CDR3 length equals 17 residues. CDR3 DNA: TGCGCCAGCAGCCAAGGGGCCCCGACAGGGTTCGGGAATGAGCAGTTCTTC. Its protein is CASSQGAPTGFGNEQFF.

This chain joins TRBV5-4 and TRBJ2-1; D unresolved. This CDR3 spans 12 amino acids. V was shortened by 0 bases and J by 7 bases, with 5 bases between the two germline ends. Per the germline V gene, CDR1 is SGHNT and CDR2 is YYREEE (reference sequence). The CDR3 DNA is TGTGCCAGCAGCTTGGTTCAGAATGAGCAGTTCTTC. Translated, it gives CASSLVQNEQFF.

This clone occurred a few times. The rearrangement uses TRBV27 and TRBJ1-2, with 9 bases fitting TRBD1. V lost 5 bases to trimming and J lost 6 bases; unmatched junction nucleotides: 10. The germline V gene encodes CDR1 MNHEY and CDR2 SMNVEV (reference sequence). This CDR3 contains 15 residues. DNA of the CDR3: TGTGCCAGCAGTCTCACAGGGGGCGGTTTGGATGGCTACACCTTC. Amino acids: CASSLTGGGLDGYTF.

The chain uses TRBV6-1 and TRBJ2-7; 8 bases align to TRBD1. Germline values: CDR1 MNHNS, CDR2 SASEGT. Trimming took 5 bases from V and 1 from J; bases not matched to a gene: 7. The CDR3 has 15 amino acids. CDR3 sequence reads: CASSLGTGFSYEQYV. CDR3 DNA: TGTGCCAGCAGTCTAGGGACAGGTTTTTCCTACGAGCAGTACGTC.

This clone appeared a single time. The chain has TRBV5-6 and TRBJ2-1; D gene unclear. The CDR3 runs to 13 residues. The germline V and J ends were trimmed by 3 bases and 5 bases, with 9 bases remaining between them. Germline V gene sequence: CDR1 SGHDT, CDR2 YYEEEE. The CDR3 is CASSSGSNNEQFF. CDR3 DNA: TGTGCCAGCAGCTCGGGTTCCAACAATGAGCAGTTCTTC.

The J gene is TRBJ2-3, the V gene TRBV6-5; no clear D gene. This CDR3 has 11 residues. Trimming cost V 6 bases and J 7 bases, with 8 bases left between them. CDR1 and CDR2 (germline): MNHEY, SVGAGI. CDR3 region: CASRDSYTQYF. Written as DNA, the CDR3 is TGTGCCAGCAGAGACTCGTATACGCAGTATTTT.